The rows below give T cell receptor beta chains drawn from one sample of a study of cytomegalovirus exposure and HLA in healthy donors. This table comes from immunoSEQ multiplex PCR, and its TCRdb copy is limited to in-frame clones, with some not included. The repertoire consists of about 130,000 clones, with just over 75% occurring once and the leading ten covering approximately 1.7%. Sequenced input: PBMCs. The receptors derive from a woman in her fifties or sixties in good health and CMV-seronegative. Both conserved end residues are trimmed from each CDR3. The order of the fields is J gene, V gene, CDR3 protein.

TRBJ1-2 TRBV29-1 SVTHPSGANYGYT
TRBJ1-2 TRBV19 ASSIAGRANYGYT
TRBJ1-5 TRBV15 ATSRAQGVGNQPQH
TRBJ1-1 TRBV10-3 AISESRVKTEAF
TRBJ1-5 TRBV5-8 ASTFEGGGGGQPQH
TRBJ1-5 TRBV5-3 ARRHSNQPQH
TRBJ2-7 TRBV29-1 SDFRDRTSLWGGQY
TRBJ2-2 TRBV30 AWAGQANTGELF
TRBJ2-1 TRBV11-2 ASSLYAGGPNEQF
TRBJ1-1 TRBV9 ASSGAGSSGLAF
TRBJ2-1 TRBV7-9 ASSLAPWESSYNEQF
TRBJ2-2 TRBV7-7 ASSLRQGVEAGELF
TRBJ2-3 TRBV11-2 ARLMGGDTQY
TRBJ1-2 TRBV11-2 ASSLSRDGYT
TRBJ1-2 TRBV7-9 ASSPLLVPGNYGYT
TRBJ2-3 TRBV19 ASRRQGVQGTDTQY
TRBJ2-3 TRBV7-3 ASSATSGSDTQY
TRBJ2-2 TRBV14 ASSQELAGANTGELF
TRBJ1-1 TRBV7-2 ASPRAF
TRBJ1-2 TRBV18 ASSHGTAPSNYGYT